The present T cell receptor beta chain was sequenced within a study of cytomegalovirus exposure and HLA in healthy donors. Unrecorded immune exposure was likely among donors, who were nominally healthy when sampled. Overall study results and limits: Analyzed later, most CMV-associated TCR beta chains appeared HLA-restricted. The presence/absence work took it that sequencing depth was about the same across donors.

Worth noting for this clone: The antigen is not known.

In the PCR, 60 Vbeta and 13 Jbeta primers were used. Clones were read by immunoSEQ multiplex PCR, and TCRdb kept only the in-frame ones, dropping some. This table holds about 250,000 clones, around 80% found once. The receptor was derived from a boy between 10 and 17 years old in good health and CMV-seronegative. Sequencing was done on a sample of PBMCs.

CDR3 residues: CASSGRDRYEQYF. Written as DNA, the CDR3 is TGCGCCAGCAGTGGACGGGACAGATACGAGCAGTACTTC. The V gene is TRBV4-1, the J gene TRBJ2-7; TRBD1 aligns across 7 bases. This CDR3 region has 13 residues. The trim removed 6 bases at V and 4 bases at J, leaving 6 bases unmatched. Looked up from germline, CDR1 is MGHRA and CDR2 is YSYEKL.